One and the same sample provided the 16 T cell receptor beta chains below, sequenced in a study of T cells after posttransplantation cyclophosphamide (TCRdb year 2016). The treatment or condition label for this specimen denotes: high-dose cyclophosphamide on days +3 and +4 as single-agent GVHD prophylaxis. Patients in the PTCy group got busulfan and fludarabine conditioning, a marrow graft from a related or unrelated donor, and cyclophosphamide on days +3 and +4. The library relied on the immunoSEQ multiplex PCR assay. Not all clones reach the TCRdb copy of this immuneACCESS table, which keeps in-frame sequences only. Checked studies attribute under half of the gap to unresolved V genes and leave the rest unexplained. The sample table contains just over 6,500 clones; only one count was recorded for roughly 86% of them. About 20% of the sample is taken by the ten largest. The sample in question was PBMCs, obtained after allogeneic stem cell transplant with posttransplant cyclophosphamide. The receptors originated from a female patient in her fifties or sixties who received an allogeneic stem cell transplant from a related donor, was CMV-positive, and had no GVHD. After a transplant, some T cells may be of graft donor origin.

The rearrangement links TRBV15 to TRBJ1-1; no reliable D call. Germline assignment: CDR1 LNHNV and CDR2 YYDKDF (reference sequence). V was trimmed by 3 bases and J by 6 bases, leaving 20 bases between them. This CDR3 contains 16 residues. The CDR3 sequence: CATSSYRELLKPEAFF. The CDR3 nucleotides are TGTGCCACCAGCAGCTACAGAGAGCTTTTGAAACCTGAAGCTTTCTTT.

About this clone itself: Other DNA sequences in this sample translate to the same CDR3. In nucleotides, the CDR3 is TGTGCCAGCAGCTTGGCAGGGTCTGGGGCCAACGTCCTGACTTTC. Encoded protein: CASSLAGSGANVLTF. The gene calls are TRBV5-6 and TRBJ2-6, with D perhaps TRBD1 (5 bases). The germline V gene encodes CDR1 SGHDT and CDR2 YYEEEE. The length of the CDR3 is 15 residues. Trimming shortened V by 0 bases and J by 1 base, and 5 bases separated the two germline ends.

The chain is built from TRBV7-8 and TRBJ2-7; perhaps TRBD1 as D (6 bases). Trimming took off 2 bases at V and 5 bases at J, with 13 bases between the two ends. Per the germline V gene, CDR1 is SGHVS and CDR2 is FQNEAQ. The CDR3 covers 14 residues. The CDR3 sequence is CASSLTGIFHEQYF. The DNA for the CDR3 is TGTGCCAGCAGCTTAACAGGGATCTTCCACGAGCAGTACTTC.

This chain connects TRBV6-5 to TRBJ2-5, with TRBD2 as a possible D gene (6 bases). Between the trimmed V and J ends, which lost 0 bases and 4 bases, there was a span of 15 bases. The CDR3 contains 16 residues. Germline values: CDR1 MNHEY, CDR2 SVGAGI. This CDR3 reads CASSYSGLGGTETQYF. CDR3 DNA sequence: TGTGCCAGCAGTTACTCCGGGCTGGGGGGAACAGAGACCCAGTACTTC.

This clone has just one count. The rearrangement uses TRBV7-9 and TRBJ2-7; tentative D call: TRBD1 (6 bases). V was shortened by 5 bases and J by 0 bases, with 14 bases between the two germline ends. The CDR3 is 15 amino acids. CDR1 is SEHNR, CDR2 FQNEAQ, per germline (reference sequence). CDR3: CASSASGASSYEQYF. CDR3 coding DNA: TGTGCCAGCAGCGCGTCAGGGGCTAGCTCCTACGAGCAGTACTTC.

V and J are TRBV30 and TRBJ2-7; TRBD2 agrees at 14 bases. The CDR3 spans 16 residues. Looked up from germline, CDR1 is GTSNPN and CDR2 is SVGIG (reference sequence). V was clipped by 4 bases and J by 0 bases; unmatched bases: 5. CDR3 in amino acids: CAWMGLAGARSYEQYF. As DNA, the CDR3 is TGTGCCTGGATGGGACTAGCGGGAGCCCGCTCCTACGAGCAGTACTTC.

The chain joins TRBV27 to TRBJ2-1; 14 bases agree with TRBD2. CDR1 is MNHEY, CDR2 SMNVEV, per germline (reference sequence). Trimming cost V 0 bases and J 12 bases; bases outside gene matches: 13. The CDR3 is 18 residues long. CDR3 residues: CASSLSLTTSGRALGQFF. DNA of the CDR3: TGTGCCAGCAGTTTATCTCTAACGACTAGCGGGAGGGCCCTCGGGCAGTTCTTC.

For this clone: Germline and junction disagree at one end, which may indicate a read error. The V call is TRBV7-9, the J call TRBJ1-2, with D perhaps matching TRBD1 (6 bases). Germline values: CDR1 SEHNR, CDR2 FQNEAQ (reference sequence). The CDR3 is 14 amino acids. The CDR3 reads CASSLPGDLYGHTF. CDR3 DNA: TGTGCCAGCAGCTTACCAGGGGACCTCTATGGCCACACCTTC.

The chain recombines TRBV10-1 with TRBJ2-5, with 8 bases that match TRBD1. The junction had 7 bases not matched to a gene; V was cut back by 3 bases and J by 4 bases. The CDR3 is 15 amino acids. The germline V gene has CDR1 WNHNN and CDR2 SYGVQD (reference sequence). The DNA for the CDR3 is TGCGCCAGCAGTGAACCCAGGACAGGGTTAGAGACCCAGTACTTC. As protein: CASSEPRTGLETQYF.

The chain carries TRBV5-6 and TRBJ2-3; 7 nucleotides align to TRBD1. Germline CDR1 and CDR2: SGHDT and YYEEEE. The CDR3 is 16 amino acids. The J segment lost 0 bases and the V segment lost 4 bases, leaving 8 bases of the junction unmatched. The CDR3 sequence is CASSPGQDPSTDTQYF. The CDR3, as DNA: TGTGCCAGCAGCCCAGGACAGGACCCTAGCACAGATACGCAGTATTTT.

The chain combines TRBV7-8 with TRBJ2-7, with D possibly matching TRBD1 (6 bases). The V gene lost 0 bases and the J gene lost 4 bases, with 13 bases spanning the gap. The germline V gene has CDR1 SGHVS and CDR2 FQNEAQ. The CDR3 is made up of 15 amino acids. CDR3 bases: TGTGCCAGCAGCTTAGCGGGGGCGTCGATGTACGAGCAGTACTTC. Its translation: CASSLAGASMYEQYF.

As to this clone: Mismatch with germline at one junction end may stem from a read error. V and J are TRBV7-7 and TRBJ2-2, with 11 bases matching TRBD2. CDR3 length: 17 residues. From germline, CDR1 is SSHAT and CDR2 FNYEAQ (reference sequence). The CDR3 DNA follows: TGTGCTAGCAGCCCGGGACTAGCGGTCCTTGGGGTCGGGGAGCTGTTTTTT. Protein product: CASSPGLAVLGVGELFF.

The chain uses TRBV30 and TRBJ2-1, with unresolved D. Trimming stripped 0 bases from V and 7 bases from J, with 7 bases between. Per the germline V gene, CDR1 is GTSNPN and CDR2 is SVGIG (reference sequence). The CDR3 sequence is 12 residues long. The CDR3 spells CAWSVVQNEQFF. DNA of the CDR3: TGTGCCTGGAGTGTAGTACAAAATGAGCAGTTCTTC. Together with reference TRBV30 and TRBJ2-1, the CDR3 gives the full variable domain: SQTIHQWPATLVQPVGSPLSLECTVEGTSNPNLYWYRQAAGRGLQLLFYSVGIGQISSEVPQNLSASRPQDRQFILSSKKLLLSDSGFYLCAWSVVQNEQFFGPGTRLTVL.

This rearrangement joins TRBV5-1 to TRBJ2-3; no firm D call. Germline V CDR1 and CDR2: SGHRS, YFSETQ. The ends were cut back, 5 bases at V and 6 bases at J, with 10 bases in the middle. The CDR3 consists of 12 residues. The CDR3 DNA sequence: TGCGCCAGCAGATCTATGTCTGATACGCAGTATTTT. Translated, it gives CASRSMSDTQYF.

This clone showed up just a few times. The chain carries TRBV5-1 and TRBJ2-3; weak D call: TRBD1 (5 bases). V lost 5 bases, J lost 0 bases, and 7 bases lay in between. This CDR3 region has 13 residues. The germline V gene encodes CDR1 SGHRS and CDR2 YFSETQ. CDR3 sequence: CASRGLSTDTQYF. The DNA of the CDR3 is TGCGCCAGCAGGGGGCTGAGCACAGATACGCAGTATTTT.

This clone was picked up a small number of times. This chain joins TRBV27 and TRBJ1-3, with D perhaps TRBD1 (5 bases). The CDR3 spans 14 residues. The germline V gene has CDR1 MNHEY and CDR2 SMNVEV (reference sequence). V was shortened by 2 bases and J by 2 bases, with 7 bases between the two germline ends. For the CDR3, the DNA is TGTGCCAGCAGTTTAGACAGAGCTGGAAACACCATATATTTT. Translation: CASSLDRAGNTIYF.